The clone carrying this T cell receptor beta chain was recorded many times. The target antigen is unknown. The CDR3 loop spans 17 amino acids. The germline V gene encodes CDR1 GTSNPN and CDR2 SVGIG (reference sequence). J was trimmed by 5 bases and V by 0 bases; bases with no gene match: 12. RNA was extracted from bulk tissue without any cell sorting. This specimen comes from a study of tumor and adjacent non-tumor tissue in lung cancer. Turning to the study itself: Histology: about a dozen adenocarcinoma, a couple of squamous cell carcinoma, 1 small cell lung cancer. Findings and caveats of the study: Normal lung showed higher cumulative top 100 clone frequency than tumor. TCR diversity was significantly greater in tumor than normal lung tissue.

A modified ARM-PCR protocol with three rounds of nested PCR amplified TCRbeta. TCRdb called the multiplex PCR reads again in MiXCR, with one record for every CDR3 protein. The sample yields 89,000 or so distinct CDR3 sequences, around three fifths seen once. The source is a man in his sixties or seventies with non-small cell lung cancer. The rearrangement joins TRBV30 to TRBJ2-5, with 10 bases matching TRBD2. The specimen sequenced was lung tumor tissue. The CDR3 sequence: CAWSVQAGGLSSETQYF. The DNA for the CDR3 is TGTGCCTGGAGTGTTCAAGCGGGGGGGCTCTCTTCGGAGACCCAGTACTTC.